Below, 5 T cell receptor beta chains from the same sample are listed, as sequenced in a study of T cells after posttransplantation cyclophosphamide. The data were produced by immunoSEQ multiplex PCR, yet TCRdb's version contains in-frame clones alone and is incomplete. The data show about 6,900 clones, around 80% seen once. Treatment was busulfan-fludarabine conditioning, a marrow graft, and cyclophosphamide on days +3 and +4. The source was CD8+ T cells sorted from PBMCs, collected roughly 1,400 days after allogeneic stem cell transplant with posttransplant cyclophosphamide. The origin of the receptors is a female patient in her fifties or sixties who received an allogeneic stem cell transplant from a related donor, was CMV-positive, and had no GVHD. Some T cells may originate from the graft donor.

This clone occurred a few times. The CDR3 loop reads CASSSGHQSYEQYF. Here the CDR3 DNA reads TGTGCCAGCAGTTCAGGACATCAATCCTACGAGCAGTACTTC. The chain carries TRBV28 and TRBJ2-7; a weak D match, TRBD1 (5 bases). This CDR3 is built from 14 residues. Germline assignment: CDR1 MDHEN and CDR2 SYDVKM. The V gene lost 4 bases and the J gene lost 1 base, with 11 bases spanning the gap.

This chain connects TRBV6-5 to TRBJ1-1; D is unresolved. Germline CDR1 MNHEY, CDR2 SVGAGI. The CDR3 has 13 amino acids. Trimming removed 4 bases from V and 1 base from J, with 7 bases in between. CDR3 DNA sequence: TGTGCCAGCAGTTTGCAGGCGAACACTGAAGCTTTCTTT. It specifies CASSLQANTEAFF.

The J gene is TRBJ2-1, the V gene TRBV5-4, with TRBD2 matching 7 bases. CDR3 length: 16 residues. Losses at the gene ends were 2 bases for V and 0 bases for J; bases not matched to a gene: 5. Germline values: CDR1 SGHNT, CDR2 YYREEE (reference sequence). Here the CDR3 reads CASSFERESSYNEQFF. The DNA of the CDR3 is TGTGCCAGCAGCTTCGAGCGGGAAAGCTCCTACAATGAGCAGTTCTTC.

The chain carries TRBV25-1 and TRBJ2-5; D might be TRBD2 (5 bases). Trimming took off 9 bases at V and 2 bases at J, with 13 bases between the two ends. This CDR3 has 13 amino acids. CDR1 is MGHDK and CDR2 is SYGVNS in the germline V gene. The CDR3 loop reads CASSPGNQETQYF. As DNA, the CDR3 is TGTGCCAGTTCACCGGGAAATCAAGAGACCCAGTACTTC. The full variable domain, rest sourced from reference TRBV25-1 and TRBJ2-5, is EADIYQTPRYLVIGTGKKITLECSQTMGHDKMYWYQQDPGMELHLIHYSYGVNSTEKGDLSSESTVSRIRTEHFPLTLESARPSHTSQYLCASSPGNQETQYFGPGTRLLVL.

The chain has TRBV11-2 and TRBJ2-5, with D uncertain. Per germline, CDR1 SGHAT and CDR2 FQNNGV. The CDR3 totals 12 residues. V was clipped by 0 bases and J by 5 bases, with 4 bases between them. The CDR3 DNA follows: TGTGCCAGCAGCTTAGATCTGGAGACCCAGTACTTC. Protein sequence: CASSLDLETQYF.